These 9 T cell receptor beta chains share one sample of origin, sequenced in a study of tumor-infiltrating lymphocytes in primary liver carcinoma. Synthesis of TCR beta cDNA was carried out from approximately 500 ng total RNA with a constant-region primer. ARM-PCR, slightly modified, supplied the TCR beta libraries through three nested multiplex PCR rounds. Use of TRBV1-TRBV30 forward primers with a C-beta reverse primer characterized the first two PCR rounds, which lasted about 11 cycles each. From the multiplex PCR reads, TCRdb called clonotypes with MiXCR, one entry per CDR3 protein. The table has fewer than 350,000 distinct CDR3 sequences, roughly 60% seen once. The blood RNA (from unsorted whole blood) was obtained, and germline DNA was also extracted. Material: peripheral blood. The source of these receptors is a man in his forties with primary liver carcinoma and hepatitis B virus infection.

This clonotype was counted at least ten times. This chain joins TRBV6-6 and TRBJ1-1, with TRBD1 as a possible D gene (6 bases). Germline V gene sequence: CDR1 MNHNY, CDR2 SVGAGI (reference sequence). The CDR3 is 14 residues long. V shed 5 bases and J shed 0 bases, with 10 bases lying between them. CDR3 protein: CASSPTGMNTEAFF. Written as DNA, the CDR3 is TGTGCCAGCAGTCCAACAGGGATGAACACTGAAGCTTTCTTT.

A few counts support this clonotype. The rearrangement links TRBV7-8 to TRBJ2-2; 9 positions agree with TRBD2. Germline-derived CDR1 and CDR2 are SGHVS and FQNEAQ. The CDR3 length is 17 residues. V trimming: 3 bases; J trimming: 2 bases; junction bases outside the gene matches: 7. The CDR3 sequence is CASSFLRGRENTGELFF. For the CDR3, the DNA is TGTGCCAGCAGCTTCTTACGCGGGAGGGAAAACACCGGGGAGCTGTTTTTT.

A note on this clonotype: This may arise from a read error, as a much more abundant clone is one base away. The chain has TRBV4-2 and TRBJ2-7; no clear D. Germline assignment: CDR1 LGHNA and CDR2 YNFKEQ. CDR3 size: 13 residues. V gave up 2 bases and J gave up 5 bases, with 10 bases separating them. CDR3 amino acids: CASSQPRQDEQYF. In DNA, the CDR3 is TGTGCCAGCAGCCAACCAAGGCAGGACGAGCAGTACTTC.

As regards this clonotype: This may be a read error, as it is one base from a much larger clone. The chain carries TRBV6-5 and TRBJ2-3; 9 bases are a match to TRBD2. The length of the CDR3 is 14 residues. In germline, CDR1 is MNHEY, CDR2 SVGAGI. The CDR3 loop reads CAGSISGSGDTQYF. The CDR3 DNA is TGTGCCGGCAGTATTAGCGGGAGTGGTGATACGCAGTATTTT.

In this sample, this clonotype turned up a few times. V and J are TRBV12-3 or TRBV12-4 and TRBJ1-4; no clear D. This CDR3 spans 12 amino acids. Deletions cut 4 bases from V and 8 bases from J, with 8 bases between. CDR3 in DNA: TGTGCCAGCAGTTCCACGGAGGAAAAACTGTTTTTT. Translated: CASSSTEEKLFF.

In the case of this clonotype: Compared with germline, one end of the junction differs, possibly owing to a read error. The chain has TRBV6-5 and TRBJ1-2; 8 positions match TRBD1. From germline, CDR1 is MNHEY and CDR2 SVGAGI. CDR3 length equals 13 residues. The CDR3 DNA sequence: TGTGCCAGCAGTCAACAGGGGGGTACTGGTTACAACTTC. Its translation is CASSQQGGTGYNF.

This chain joins TRBV6-5 and TRBJ2-1; 8 bases match TRBD2. Trimming at V came to 6 bases and at J to 14 bases, leaving 21 bases not matched to a gene. This CDR3 is 16 amino acids long. Per germline, CDR1 MNHEY and CDR2 SVGAGI. For the CDR3, the DNA is TGTGCCAGCAGCCAGGGATTAGCGGGACCCTACAATGAAGAGTTCTTC. Its protein is CASSQGLAGPYNEEFF.

This clonotype was seen a handful of times. The V call is TRBV6-2 or TRBV6-3, the J call TRBJ2-7, with D perhaps assigned TRBD1 or TRBD2 (5 bases each). The CDR3 contains 15 residues. V was pared by 6 bases and J by 6 bases, with 21 bases between. The germline CDR1 and CDR2 sequences are MNHEY and SVGEGT. This chain's CDR3 is CASSLLRDGLSEQYF. The CDR3 DNA reads TGTGCCAGCAGCCTCTTACGGGACGGTCTATCCGAGCAGTACTTC.

About this clonotype: A much larger clonotype is one base distant, so this may be a read error. The V and J genes are TRBV6-1 and TRBJ2-7; D could derive from TRBD1 or TRBD2 (7 bases each). The V gene's germline CDR1 is MNHNS and CDR2 SASEGT. The CDR3 length is 13 residues. The DNA for the CDR3 is TGTGCCAGCGTCCAGGGGGGGTCCTACAAGCAGTACTTC. It yields the protein CASVQGGSYKQYF.